The T cell receptor (beta chain) described here comes from a study of control samples from healthy donors and cancer patients. The data were produced by immunoSEQ multiplex PCR, yet TCRdb's version contains in-frame clones alone and is incomplete. The sample has tens of thousands of clones; about 80% are singletons. This CDR3 region has 13 residues. Germline V gives CDR1 SGHNT, CDR2 YENEEA. Trimming pared 5 bases from V and 3 bases from J, leaving 11 bases between. The gene calls are TRBV11-3 and TRBJ2-7, with D perhaps TRBD1 (5 bases). Sequencing used PBMCs. The clonotype comes from a woman aged 45 to 65 with lung cancer. CDR3 amino acids: CASSRVTGYEQYF. CDR3 in DNA: TGTGCCAGCAGCCGAGTCACAGGCTACGAGCAGTACTTC.